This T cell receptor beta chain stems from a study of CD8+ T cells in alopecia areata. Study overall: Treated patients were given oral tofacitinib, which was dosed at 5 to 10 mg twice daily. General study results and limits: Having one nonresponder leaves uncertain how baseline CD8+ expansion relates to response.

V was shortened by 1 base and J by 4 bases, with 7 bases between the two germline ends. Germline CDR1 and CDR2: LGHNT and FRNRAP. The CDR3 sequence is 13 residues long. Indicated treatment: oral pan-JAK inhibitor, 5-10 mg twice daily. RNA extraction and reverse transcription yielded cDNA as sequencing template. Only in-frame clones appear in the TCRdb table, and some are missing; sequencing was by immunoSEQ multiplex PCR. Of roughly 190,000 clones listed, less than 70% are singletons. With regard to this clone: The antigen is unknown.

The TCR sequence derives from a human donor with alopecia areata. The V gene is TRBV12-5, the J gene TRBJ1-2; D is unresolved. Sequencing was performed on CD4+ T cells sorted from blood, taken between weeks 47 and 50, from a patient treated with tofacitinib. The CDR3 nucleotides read TGTGCTAGTGGTTTGGATACAGTCTATGGCTACACCTTC. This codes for CASGLDTVYGYTF.